This record covers a single T cell receptor beta chain. Using immunoSEQ multiplex PCR, the repertoire was profiled, and TCRdb retains in-frame clones only, with some absent. The sample shows about 51,000 clones, 86% of them seen only once. Unmatched junction bases numbered 16, after V lost 3 bases and J lost 0 bases. Germline loops: CDR1 SGDLS, CDR2 YYNGEE. The CDR3 consists of 20 residues. This sample stems from a study of blood T cell repertoires in COVID-19. The overall study: The samples span acute and convalescent COVID-19 from the United States, Italy and Spain.

This receptor was taken from an older man with active COVID-19. The rearrangement links TRBV9 to TRBJ2-5, with 11 bases that match TRBD2. Material: peripheral blood. The CDR3 here is CASSASPGTSGADYQETQYF. The CDR3 coding sequence is TGTGCCAGCAGCGCTTCACCCGGGACTAGCGGAGCCGATTACCAAGAGACCCAGTACTTC.